This TCR beta chain was sequenced for a study of blood T cell repertoires in COVID-19. Study as a whole: Specimens from acute and convalescent COVID-19 originated in the United States, Italy and Spain.

As handled by the study authors: Researchers report that nucleated cell counts were estimated from reference gene primer amplification. Clones were sequenced by immunoSEQ multiplex PCR, and TCRdb holds only the in-frame ones, with some missing. D and trimming were read from the DNA, whereas the V and J calls and clone size are those reported in that table. The table lists 150,000 to 200,000 clones, approximately 86% of them singletons. The CDR3 length is 15 residues. Looked up from germline, CDR1 is MNHEY and CDR2 is SVGAGI. Trimming removed 0 bases from V and 4 bases from J; junction bases left unmatched: 5.

Sequenced material: peripheral blood. The source of this sequence is a man aged 55-75 years with acute or convalescent COVID-19. V is TRBV6-5 and J is TRBJ1-2; 7 bases map to TRBD1. CDR3 coding DNA: TGTGCCAGCAGTTACTCGGTCAGGGGGTCCTATGGCTACACCTTC. It encodes CASSYSVRGSYGYTF.